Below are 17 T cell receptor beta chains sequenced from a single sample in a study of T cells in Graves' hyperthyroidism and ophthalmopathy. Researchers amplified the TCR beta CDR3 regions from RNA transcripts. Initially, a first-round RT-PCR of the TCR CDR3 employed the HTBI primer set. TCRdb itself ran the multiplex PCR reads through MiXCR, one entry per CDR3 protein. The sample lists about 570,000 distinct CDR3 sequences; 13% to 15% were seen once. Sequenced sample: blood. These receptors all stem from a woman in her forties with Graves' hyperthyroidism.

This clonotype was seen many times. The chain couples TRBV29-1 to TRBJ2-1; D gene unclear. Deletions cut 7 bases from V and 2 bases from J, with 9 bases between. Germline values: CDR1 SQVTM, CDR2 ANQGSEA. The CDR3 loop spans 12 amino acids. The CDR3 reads CSGALTYNEQFF. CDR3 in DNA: TGCAGCGGGGCTCTTACCTACAATGAGCAGTTCTTC.

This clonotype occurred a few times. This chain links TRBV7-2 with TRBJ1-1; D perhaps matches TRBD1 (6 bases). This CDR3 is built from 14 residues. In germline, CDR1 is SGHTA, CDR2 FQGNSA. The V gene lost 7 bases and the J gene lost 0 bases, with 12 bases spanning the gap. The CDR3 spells CASNLGQLNTEAFF. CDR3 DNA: TGTGCCAGCAACTTGGGACAATTGAACACTGAAGCTTTCTTT.

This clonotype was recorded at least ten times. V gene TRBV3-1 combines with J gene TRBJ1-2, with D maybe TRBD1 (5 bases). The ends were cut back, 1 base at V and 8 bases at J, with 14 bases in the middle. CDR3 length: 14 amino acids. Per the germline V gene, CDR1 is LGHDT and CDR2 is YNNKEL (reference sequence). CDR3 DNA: TGTGCCAGCAGCCAAGGAGATAGGGGAGGCGGCTACACCTTC. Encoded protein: CASSQGDRGGGYTF.

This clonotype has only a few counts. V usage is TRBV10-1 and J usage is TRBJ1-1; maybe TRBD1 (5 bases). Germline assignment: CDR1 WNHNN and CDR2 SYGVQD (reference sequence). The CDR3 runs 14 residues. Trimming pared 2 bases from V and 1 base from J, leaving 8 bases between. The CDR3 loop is CASSEGTGNTEAFF. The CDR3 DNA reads TGCGCCAGCAGTGAGGGGACGGGGAACACTGAAGCTTTCTTT.

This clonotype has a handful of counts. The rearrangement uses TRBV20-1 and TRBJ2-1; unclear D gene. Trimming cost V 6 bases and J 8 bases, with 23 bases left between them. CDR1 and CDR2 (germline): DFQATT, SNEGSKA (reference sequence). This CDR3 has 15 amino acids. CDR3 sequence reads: CSAGQYGSNTDEQFF. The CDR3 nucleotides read TGCAGTGCAGGGCAGTACGGGTCAAACACCGATGAGCAGTTCTTC.

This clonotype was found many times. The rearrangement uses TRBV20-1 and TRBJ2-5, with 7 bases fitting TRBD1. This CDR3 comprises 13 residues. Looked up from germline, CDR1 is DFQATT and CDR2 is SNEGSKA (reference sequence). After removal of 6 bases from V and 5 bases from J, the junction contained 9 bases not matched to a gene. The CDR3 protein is CSAQGEARETQYF. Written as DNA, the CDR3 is TGCAGTGCCCAGGGGGAAGCAAGGGAGACCCAGTACTTC.

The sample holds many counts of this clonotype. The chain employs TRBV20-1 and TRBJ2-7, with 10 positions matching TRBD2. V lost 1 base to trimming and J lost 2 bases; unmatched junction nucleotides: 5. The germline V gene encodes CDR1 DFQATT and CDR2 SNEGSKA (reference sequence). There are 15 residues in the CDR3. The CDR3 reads CSARVASGSPYEQYF. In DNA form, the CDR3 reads TGCAGTGCTAGAGTGGCTAGCGGGAGCCCCTACGAGCAGTACTTC.

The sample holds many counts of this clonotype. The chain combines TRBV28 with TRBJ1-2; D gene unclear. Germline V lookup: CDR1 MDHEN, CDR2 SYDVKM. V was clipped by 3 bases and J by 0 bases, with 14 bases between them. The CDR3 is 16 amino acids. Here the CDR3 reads CASSFSTSGTNYGYTF. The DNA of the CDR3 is TGTGCCAGCAGTTTCTCCACCTCTGGGACTAACTATGGCTACACCTTC.

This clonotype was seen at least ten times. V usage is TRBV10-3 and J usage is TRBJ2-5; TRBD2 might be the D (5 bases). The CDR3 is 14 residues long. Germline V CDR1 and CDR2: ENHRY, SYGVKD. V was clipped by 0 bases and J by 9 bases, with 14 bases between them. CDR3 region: CAISESREDGAQYF. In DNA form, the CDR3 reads TGTGCCATCAGTGAGTCGAGGGAAGATGGGGCCCAGTACTTC.

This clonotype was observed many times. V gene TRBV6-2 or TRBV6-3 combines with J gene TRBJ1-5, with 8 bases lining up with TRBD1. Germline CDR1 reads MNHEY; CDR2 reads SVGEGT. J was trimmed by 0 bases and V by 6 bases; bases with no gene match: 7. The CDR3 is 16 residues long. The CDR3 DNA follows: TGTGCCAGCAGAAGGCCGGACAGGGATAGCAATCAGCCCCAGCATTTT. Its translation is CASRRPDRDSNQPQHF.

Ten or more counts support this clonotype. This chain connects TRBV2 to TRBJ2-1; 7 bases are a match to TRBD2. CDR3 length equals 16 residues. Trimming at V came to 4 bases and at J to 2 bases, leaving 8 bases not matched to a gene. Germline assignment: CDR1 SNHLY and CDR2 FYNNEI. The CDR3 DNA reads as TGTGCCAGCAGTGGCCAGGCGGGAGATGCCTACAATGAGCAGTTCTTC. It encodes CASSGQAGDAYNEQFF.

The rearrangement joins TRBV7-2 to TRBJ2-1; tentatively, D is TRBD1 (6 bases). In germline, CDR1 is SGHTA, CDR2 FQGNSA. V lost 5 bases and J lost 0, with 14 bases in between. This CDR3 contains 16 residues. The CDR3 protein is CASSQTGTFSYNEQFF. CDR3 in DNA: TGTGCCAGCAGCCAAACCGGGACATTCTCCTACAATGAGCAGTTCTTC.

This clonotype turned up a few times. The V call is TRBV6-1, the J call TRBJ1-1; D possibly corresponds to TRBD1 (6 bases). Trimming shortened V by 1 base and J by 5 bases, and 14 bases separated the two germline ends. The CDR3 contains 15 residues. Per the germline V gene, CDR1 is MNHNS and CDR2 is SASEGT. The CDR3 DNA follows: TGTGCCAGCAGTGAAGAGGTGGGGGCTGGGACTGAAGCTTTCTTT. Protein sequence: CASSEEVGAGTEAFF.

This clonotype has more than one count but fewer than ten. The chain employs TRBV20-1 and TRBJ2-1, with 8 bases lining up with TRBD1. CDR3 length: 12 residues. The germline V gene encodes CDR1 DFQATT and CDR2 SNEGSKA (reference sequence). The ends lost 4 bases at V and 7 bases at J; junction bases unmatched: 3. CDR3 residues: CSANQGANEQFF. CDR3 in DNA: TGCAGTGCTAATCAGGGGGCGAATGAGCAGTTCTTC.

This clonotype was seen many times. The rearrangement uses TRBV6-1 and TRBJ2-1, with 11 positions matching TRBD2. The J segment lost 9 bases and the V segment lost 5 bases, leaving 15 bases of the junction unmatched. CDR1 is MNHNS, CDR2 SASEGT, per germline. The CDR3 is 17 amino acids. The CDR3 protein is CASSRLGTSGVGGEQFF. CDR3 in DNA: TGTGCCAGCAGTCGACTAGGGACTAGCGGTGTTGGAGGTGAGCAGTTCTTC.

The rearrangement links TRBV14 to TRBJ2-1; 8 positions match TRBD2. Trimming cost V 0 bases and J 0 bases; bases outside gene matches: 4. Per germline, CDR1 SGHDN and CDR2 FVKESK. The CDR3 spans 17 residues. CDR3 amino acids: CASSQERGLGSYNEQFF. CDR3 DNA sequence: TGTGCCAGCAGCCAAGAAAGGGGACTAGGCTCCTACAATGAGCAGTTCTTC. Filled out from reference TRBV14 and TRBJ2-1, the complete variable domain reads EAGVTQFPSHSVIEKGQTVTLRCDPISGHDNLYWYRRVMGKEIKFLLHFVKESKQDESGMPNNRFLAERTGGTYSTLKVQPAELEDSGVYFCASSQERGLGSYNEQFFGPGTRLTVL.

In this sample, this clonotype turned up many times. CDR3 sequence reads: CASLGYRALETEAFF. The DNA of the CDR3 is TGTGCCAGCTTGGGGTACCGGGCCTTGGAGACTGAAGCTTTCTTT. V usage is TRBV5-6 and J usage is TRBJ1-1; D ambiguous. The germline gives CDR1 SGHDT, CDR2 YYEEEE. This CDR3 region has 15 residues. V was clipped by 7 bases and J by 5 bases, with 21 bases between them.